A single sample is the source of the 27 T cell receptor beta chains below, sequenced in a study of blood T cell repertoires in COVID-19. Using immunoSEQ multiplex PCR, the repertoire was profiled, and TCRdb retains in-frame clones only, with some absent. The sample carries approximately 130,000 clones, around 85% recorded once. Sequencing was carried out using peripheral blood. The source is a woman between 50 and 59 years old who had recovered from COVID-19.

This rearrangement joins TRBV4-1 to TRBJ1-3, with TRBD1 as a possible D gene (6 bases). The CDR3 sequence is 18 residues long. From germline, CDR1 is MGHRA and CDR2 YSYEKL. Trimming stripped 4 bases from V and 7 bases from J, with 26 bases between. CDR3 DNA sequence: TGCGCCAGCAGCCTGAACAGGGCTTCAGGACGTTGGGGGAACACCATATATTTT. Its protein product is CASSLNRASGRWGNTIYF.

CDR3 sequence: CASSTGLAGGDEQYF. CDR3 nucleotide sequence: TGTGCCAGTAGTACCGGACTAGCGGGGGGAGACGAGCAGTACTTC. This chain connects TRBV19 to TRBJ2-7; 14 bases are a match to TRBD2. Germline lookup yields CDR1 LNHDA and CDR2 SQIVND (reference sequence). V lost 4 bases and J lost 5; bases outside the gene matches: 4. This CDR3 contains 15 residues. Full variable domain (rest looked up from reference TRBV19 and TRBJ2-7): DGGITQSPKYLFRKEGQNVTLSCEQNLNHDAMYWYRQDPGQGLRLIYYSQIVNDFQKGDIAEGYSVSREKKESFPLTVTSAQKNPTAFYLCASSTGLAGGDEQYFGPGTRLTVT.

CDR3 in DNA: TGTGCCAGCAGAGGAGAGCGTATATACAATGAGCAGTTCTTC. Its translation: CASRGERIYNEQFF. The J gene is TRBJ2-1, the V gene TRBV28; D gene uncertain. In germline, CDR1 is MDHEN, CDR2 SYDVKM. The CDR3 is made up of 14 amino acids. Trimming removed 6 bases at V and 4 bases at J, with 13 bases between.

In this sample, this clone turned up once. The gene calls are TRBV3-1 (or the pseudogene TRBV3-2) and TRBJ1-6, with D possibly TRBD1 on 5 matching bases. From germline, CDR1 is LGHDT and CDR2 YNNKEL (reference sequence). Trimming pared 4 bases from V and 8 bases from J, leaving 9 bases between. This CDR3 region has 13 residues. CDR3 in amino acids: CASSPSQDSPLHF. As DNA, the CDR3 is TGTGCCAGCAGCCCCTCACAGGATTCACCCCTCCACTTT.

For the CDR3, the DNA is TGTGCCAGCAGTTATAAGTTTGTCAGTTCACAGCCCCAGCATTTT. It translates to CASSYKFVSSQPQHF. This chain joins TRBV6-5 and TRBJ1-5; D is undetermined. Germline V gives CDR1 MNHEY, CDR2 SVGAGI. V was shortened by 3 bases and J by 7 bases, with 16 bases between the two germline ends. The CDR3 extends over 15 amino acids.

This CDR3 is CASLPRTGGSTEAFF. CDR3 coding DNA: TGTGCCAGCCTACCTCGGACAGGGGGAAGTACTGAAGCTTTCTTT. The chain carries TRBV27 and TRBJ1-1; 10 bases are shared with TRBD1. Trimming took 8 bases from V and 5 from J; bases not matched to a gene: 11. In germline, CDR1 is MNHEY, CDR2 SMNVEV (reference sequence). This CDR3 is built from 15 residues.

V gene TRBV9 combines with J gene TRBJ1-3; no reliable D call. From germline, CDR1 is SGDLS and CDR2 YYNGEE. The CDR3 consists of 16 residues. The V end was cut by 1 base, the J end by 2 bases, with 13 bases between. The DNA for the CDR3 is TGTGCCAGCAGCGTATCAGTTGGGGAGACTGGAAACACCATATATTTT. Translated: CASSVSVGETGNTIYF.

The rearrangement links TRBV15 to TRBJ2-7; TRBD1 might be the D (6 bases). This CDR3 spans 13 amino acids. Between the trimmed V and J ends, which lost 1 base and 6 bases, there was a span of 10 bases. Looked up from germline, CDR1 is LNHNV and CDR2 is YYDKDF (reference sequence). This CDR3 reads CATSRVAGAEQYF. CDR3 bases: TGTGCCACCAGCAGAGTCGCAGGGGCCGAGCAGTACTTC.

The V call is TRBV10-1, the J call TRBJ1-3, with 9 bases lining up with TRBD1. After removal of 5 bases from V and 4 bases from J, the junction contained 3 bases not matched to a gene. This CDR3 comprises 14 residues. CDR1 and CDR2 (germline): WNHNN, SYGVQD (reference sequence). CDR3 residues: CASSPGQGGNTIYF. In nucleotides, the CDR3 is TGCGCCAGCAGTCCGGGACAGGGAGGAAACACCATATATTTT.

This clone was observed once. The gene calls are TRBV14 and TRBJ2-1; 13 nucleotides line up with TRBD2. The length of the CDR3 is 13 residues. V gave up 5 bases and J gave up 16 bases; unmatched junction bases: 8. The germline gives CDR1 SGHDN, CDR2 FVKESK. The CDR3 here is CASSEGLAGRRFF. The CDR3 region has the DNA TGTGCCAGCAGCGAGGGACTAGCGGGGCGGAGATTCTTC.

J is TRBJ1-1 and V is TRBV5-1; the D gene is possibly TRBD1 (6 bases). The length of the CDR3 is 17 residues. Trimming removed 1 base at V and 0 bases at J, with 16 bases between. Germline-derived CDR1 and CDR2 are SGHRS and YFSETQ. CDR3: CASSLKGGGAMNTEAFF. CDR3 coding DNA: TGCGCCAGCAGCTTGAAAGGCGGGGGGGCCATGAACACTGAAGCTTTCTTT. The variable domain in full, completed from reference TRBV5-1 and TRBJ1-1, reads KAGVTQTPRYLIKTRGQQVTLSCSPISGHRSVSWYQQTPGQGLQFLFEYFSETQRNKGNFPGRFSGRQFSNSRSEMNVSTLELGDSALYLCASSLKGGGAMNTEAFFGQGTRLTVV.

DNA of the CDR3: TGTGCCAGCAGTGAAACAGGGAACTACGAGCAGTACTTC. This codes for CASSETGNYEQYF. The chain joins TRBV6-1 to TRBJ2-7; a weak D match, TRBD1 (6 bases). Trimming shortened V by 2 bases and J by 3 bases, and 8 bases separated the two germline ends. CDR3 size: 13 residues. CDR1 and CDR2 (germline): MNHNS, SASEGT.

The rearrangement links TRBV7-2 to TRBJ2-5; perhaps TRBD2 as D (6 bases). CDR1 is SGHTA and CDR2 is FQGNSA in the germline V gene. This CDR3 has 15 amino acids. V was trimmed by 1 base and J by 5 bases, leaving 14 bases between them. The CDR3 coding sequence is TGTGCCAGCAGCTTAGTACTAGCCGTGCAGGAGACCCAGTACTTC. This encodes CASSLVLAVQETQYF.

This chain links TRBV11-3 with TRBJ2-3, with 9 bases lining up with TRBD1. Trimming removed 7 bases from V and 7 bases from J; junction bases left unmatched: 9. Germline V gene lookup returns CDR1 SGHNT and CDR2 YENEEA. The CDR3 sequence is 14 residues long. CDR3 nucleotides: TGTGCCAGCACCTCCGGGACAGGGATCCATACGCAGTATTTT. Translation gives CASTSGTGIHTQYF.

This clone was counted only a few times. The rearrangement joins TRBV9 to TRBJ2-1; 11 bases agree with TRBD2. The CDR3 length is 18 residues. The V segment lost 0 bases and the J segment 3 bases; nucleotides outside the gene matches: 8. Looked up from germline, CDR1 is SGDLS and CDR2 is YYNGEE. The CDR3 region is CASSVALPTSGGYNEQFF. In nucleotides, the CDR3 is TGTGCCAGCAGCGTAGCCTTACCAACTAGCGGGGGCTACAATGAGCAGTTCTTC.

V and J are TRBV13 and TRBJ2-7, with D perhaps matching TRBD2 (6 bases). V was clipped by 5 bases and J by 4 bases, with 15 bases between them. The CDR3 has 14 amino acids. Looked up from germline, CDR1 is PRHDT and CDR2 is FYEKMQ (reference sequence). CDR3: CASSTTRDPYEQYF. In nucleotides, the CDR3 is TGTGCCAGCAGCACTACGCGGGACCCTTACGAGCAGTACTTC.

V gene TRBV12-5 combines with J gene TRBJ2-2, with 11 bases that match TRBD2. The germline V gene has CDR1 LGHNT and CDR2 FRNRAP. Trimming took 4 bases from V and 2 from J; bases not matched to a gene: 15. This CDR3 comprises 20 residues. The CDR3 reads CASGSLGQLAGVINTGELFF. The CDR3 DNA follows: TGTGCTAGTGGTTCTCTTGGCCAACTAGCGGGAGTTATAAACACCGGGGAGCTGTTTTTT.

V gene TRBV24-1 combines with J gene TRBJ1-5, with a tentative D call TRBD1 (6 bases). Germline V gene data show CDR1 as KGHDR and CDR2 as SFDVKD. V lost 4 bases and J 0 bases, leaving 9 bases between the germline ends. CDR3 length equals 15 residues. The CDR3 spells CATSDPDSSNQPQHF. Here the CDR3 DNA reads TGTGCCACCAGTGACCCGGACAGTAGCAATCAGCCCCAGCATTTT.

This rearrangement joins TRBV6-6 to TRBJ2-3; tentatively, D is TRBD1 (7 bases). Between the trimmed V and J ends, which lost 5 bases and 8 bases, there was a span of 29 bases. CDR3 length: 18 amino acids. CDR1 is MNHNY and CDR2 is SVGAGI in the germline V gene (reference sequence). CDR3 region: CASSPDYRGVSVFGTQYF. CDR3 bases: TGTGCCAGCAGTCCGGACTACAGGGGAGTGAGTGTGTTCGGTACGCAGTATTTT.

The chain couples TRBV11-2 to TRBJ1-2; D possibly corresponds to TRBD1 (5 bases). V lost 11 bases and J 5 bases, leaving 36 bases between the germline ends. The CDR3 covers 19 residues. In germline, CDR1 is SGHAT, CDR2 FQNNGV. CDR3 nucleotides: TGTGCCGGCCGCTTACCCGCCCCCCTAGGGCAGGGAAAAAAGTATGGCTACACCTTC. Protein sequence: CAGRLPAPLGQGKKYGYTF.

This clone was found once. The CDR3 DNA follows: TGTGCCAGCAGTTCCCCCGGGACAGGGCTCCAAGAGACCCAGTACTTC. This encodes CASSSPGTGLQETQYF. The gene calls are TRBV28 and TRBJ2-5, with 9 bases aligning to TRBD1. The junction had 7 bases not matched to a gene; V was cut back by 4 bases and J by 1 base. The CDR3 is 16 amino acids. From germline, CDR1 is MDHEN and CDR2 SYDVKM.

The chain recombines TRBV3-1 (or the pseudogene TRBV3-2) with TRBJ2-1, with 11 positions matching TRBD2. The CDR3 has 16 amino acids. V was pared by 4 bases and J by 6 bases, with 8 bases of the junction left unmatched. Germline V lookup: CDR1 LGHDT, CDR2 YNNKEL (reference sequence). For the CDR3, the DNA is TGTGCCAGCAGCCGACATGGGACTAGCGGTGCCAATGAGCAGTTCTTC. It is translated as CASSRHGTSGANEQFF.

The genes are TRBV18 and TRBJ1-2, with TRBD1 as a possible D gene (6 bases). CDR1 is KGHSH and CDR2 is LQKENI in the germline V gene. The CDR3 extends over 13 amino acids. Between the trimmed V and J ends, which lost 8 bases and 4 bases, there was a span of 14 bases. This CDR3 reads CASQKGQTYGYTF. The CDR3 DNA reads as TGTGCCAGCCAAAAAGGACAGACCTATGGCTACACCTTC.

This CDR3 reads CAWSFSGGRGVQFF. In DNA form, the CDR3 reads TGTGCCTGGAGTTTTAGCGGGGGGAGGGGTGTGCAGTTCTTC. This chain connects TRBV30 to TRBJ2-1, with TRBD2 matching over 10 bases. The CDR3 runs to 14 residues. Germline CDR1 and CDR2: GTSNPN and SVGIG (reference sequence). J gave up 12 bases and V 2 bases, and 10 bases lay outside the gene matches.

The count of this clone is one. This sequence joins TRBV11-3 and TRBJ2-7, with D perhaps matching TRBD1 (6 bases). There are 13 residues in the CDR3. V was trimmed by 1 base and J by 4 bases, leaving 8 bases between them. Germline CDR1 SGHNT, CDR2 YENEEA. CDR3 in amino acids: CASSLGQEYEQYF. Here the CDR3 DNA reads TGTGCCAGCAGCTTAGGACAGGAGTACGAGCAGTACTTC.

The chain carries TRBV5-4 and TRBJ2-5, with 10 bases identical to TRBD2. The junction had 11 bases not matched to a gene; V was cut back by 4 bases and J by 2 bases. The germline V gene encodes CDR1 SGHNT and CDR2 YYREEE (reference sequence). The CDR3 runs 17 residues. CDR3 protein: CASSPPGLAAFQETQYF. In DNA form, the CDR3 reads TGTGCCAGCAGCCCACCTGGACTAGCGGCGTTTCAAGAGACCCAGTACTTC.

The chain couples TRBV28 to TRBJ2-3, with TRBD2 identical over 10 bases. Per germline, CDR1 MDHEN and CDR2 SYDVKM. V dropped 10 bases and J dropped 4; count of bases not matched to a gene: 11. The CDR3 totals 15 residues. Here the CDR3 DNA reads TGTGCCACCGCGCCTAGCGGGAGTACGGCAGATACGCAGTATTTT. This sequence encodes CATAPSGSTADTQYF.